The 12 T cell receptor beta chains given below trace back to one sample, sequenced in a study of human T cells and chemical hapten exposure. Time point noted: patch test 1, 2 weeks after DPC sensitization. Stated treatment: therapeutic diphenylcyclopropenone sensitization with weekly scalp DPC. Via MiXCR, TCRdb re-called the RACE reads, giving one row per CDR3 protein. The sample carries roughly 74,000 distinct CDR3 sequences, more than 30% recorded once. Sequencing used whole blood, obtained in connection with sensitization to the hapten diphenylcyclopropenone (DPC). Every receptor here comes from a man in his forties or fifties with alopecia areata. Some clones in this sample may be carry-over from other donors' samples.

J is TRBJ1-4 and V is TRBV6-6; D possibly corresponds to TRBD1 (6 bases). In germline, CDR1 is MNHNY, CDR2 SVGAGI (reference sequence). The CDR3 spans 12 residues. Trimming left V 5 bases short and J 8 bases short, with 9 bases between. The CDR3 protein is CASSPQGEKLFF. CDR3 coding DNA: TGTGCCAGCAGTCCCCAGGGGGAAAAACTGTTTTTT.

The genes are TRBV24-1 and TRBJ2-3, with D hard to call. This CDR3 contains 21 residues. The ends were cut back, 4 bases at V and 0 bases at J, with 28 bases in the middle. CDR1 is KGHDR, CDR2 SFDVKD, per germline. The CDR3 reads CATSDSDHRVSLQASTDTQYF. CDR3 nucleotides: TGTGCCACCAGTGACTCCGACCACCGCGTTTCCCTCCAAGCTAGCACAGATACGCAGTATTTT.

In its sample, this clonotype was seen a few times. This chain uses TRBV27 with TRBJ1-6; D is unresolved. Germline-derived CDR1 and CDR2 are MNHEY and SMNVEV (reference sequence). The germline V and J ends were trimmed by 3 bases and 4 bases, with 1 base remaining between them. The CDR3 is 12 amino acids. CDR3 protein: CASSFYNSPLHF. The CDR3 DNA sequence: TGTGCCAGCAGTTTTTATAATTCACCCCTCCACTTT.

This sequence joins TRBV7-9 and TRBJ2-6; no definite D call. The CDR3 sequence is 15 residues long. V was cut by 2 bases and J by 0 bases, with 5 bases left in between. Germline lookup yields CDR1 SEHNR and CDR2 FQNEAQ (reference sequence). The CDR3 coding sequence is TGTGCCAGCAGCTTAAGGTCCTCTGGGGCCAACGTCCTGACTTTC. Its protein is CASSLRSSGANVLTF.

This clonotype turned up a few times. The chain is built from TRBV6-6 and TRBJ2-1, with D maybe TRBD2 (6 bases). The CDR3 runs 13 residues. Germline lookup yields CDR1 MNHNY and CDR2 SVGAGI (reference sequence). V shed 5 bases and J shed 6 bases, with 11 bases lying between them. DNA of the CDR3: TGTGCCAGCAGTACGGGAGTGGGCAATGAGCAGTTCTTC. It encodes CASSTGVGNEQFF.

In its sample, this clonotype was seen many times. V gene TRBV18 combines with J gene TRBJ1-3, with D perhaps matching TRBD1 (6 bases). Germline loops: CDR1 KGHSH, CDR2 LQKENI. V lost 3 bases and J 0 bases, leaving 18 bases between the germline ends. The CDR3 length is 18 residues. The CDR3 nucleotides are TGTGCCAGCTCACCGACGCAAGGGGGTCTAAGCTCTGGAAACACCATATATTTT. Its translation: CASSPTQGGLSSGNTIYF.

J is TRBJ2-3 and V is TRBV30; perhaps TRBD2 as D (6 bases). Germline V gene sequence: CDR1 GTSNPN, CDR2 SVGIG (reference sequence). V lost 3 bases and J lost 3, with 19 bases in between. The CDR3 covers 16 residues. CDR3 in amino acids: CAWSVQAGRRTDTQYF. CDR3 DNA sequence: TGTGCCTGGAGCGTGCAGGCGGGACGGAGAACAGATACGCAGTATTTT.

In its sample, this clonotype was seen a few times. V gene TRBV20-1 combines with J gene TRBJ2-5; the match to TRBD2 covers 10 bases. This CDR3 has 13 amino acids. Germline CDR1 is DFQATT and CDR2 is SNEGSKA (reference sequence). V lost 6 bases and J lost 4; bases outside the gene matches: 5. CDR3: CSAIAGGIETQYF. The DNA of the CDR3 is TGCAGTGCGATAGCGGGAGGAATAGAGACCCAGTACTTC.

Only one count was recorded for this clonotype. The chain links TRBV9 to TRBJ2-2, with D perhaps matching TRBD1 or TRBD2 (5 bases each). The CDR3 consists of 15 residues. Between the trimmed V and J ends, which lost 0 bases and 5 bases, there was a span of 11 bases. CDR1 and CDR2 (germline): SGDLS, YYNGEE. The CDR3 here is CASSVGDPKTGELFF. The CDR3 DNA sequence: TGTGCCAGCAGCGTAGGGGACCCTAAGACCGGGGAGCTGTTTTTT.

The chain uses TRBV9 and TRBJ2-1; D might be TRBD2 (5 bases). The CDR3 runs 15 residues. CDR1 SGDLS and CDR2 YYNGEE come from the germline V gene. V shed 4 bases and J shed 4 bases, with 15 bases lying between them. CDR3 nucleotide sequence: TGTGCCAGCAGCCCTGAGGCGGGCCCATACAATGAGCAGTTCTTC. Amino acid sequence: CASSPEAGPYNEQFF. Combining the CDR3 with reference TRBV9 and TRBJ2-1 gives the whole variable domain DSGVTQTPKHLITATGQRVTLRCSPRSGDLSVYWYQQSLDQGLQFLIQYYNGEERAKGNILERFSAQQFPDLHSELNLSSLELGDSALYFCASSPEAGPYNEQFFGPGTRLTVL.

This chain uses TRBV7-9 with TRBJ1-3; 9 nucleotides align to TRBD1. Germline CDR1 SEHNR, CDR2 FQNEAQ (reference sequence). V trimming: 5 bases; J trimming: 8 bases; junction bases outside the gene matches: 7. CDR3 size: 14 residues. DNA for the CDR3: TGTGCCAGCAGCCACCGGGACAGGGTCGACACCATATATTTT. This sequence encodes CASSHRDRVDTIYF.

The chain uses TRBV2 and TRBJ2-1; possibly TRBD1 for D (6 bases). V lost 7 bases and J lost 12, with 16 bases in between. The CDR3 is 12 amino acids. CDR1 and CDR2 from the germline V gene are SNHLY and FYNNEI. DNA of the CDR3: TGTGCCAGCACCGGGGACACCAGACTGCAGTTCTTC. Translating gives CASTGDTRLQFF.